This T cell receptor (beta chain) derives from a study of T-cell reconstitution after alpha-beta-depleted transplantation in children. At least ten counts were recorded for this clonotype. Researchers prepared the TCRbeta library using unique molecular identifiers, the study reports. MiXCR was run by TCRdb on the PCR reads, yielding one entry per CDR3 protein. The sample holds about 230,000 distinct CDR3 sequences; roughly a tenth are singletons and the top ten take 5% to 7%. Germline CDR1 DFQATT, CDR2 SNEGSKA (reference sequence). V was cut by 0 bases and J by 0 bases, with 20 bases left in between. CDR3 length: 18 residues.

V usage is TRBV20-1 and J usage is TRBJ1-1; D is perhaps TRBD1 (5 bases). This TCR was sampled from a human donor who donated a stem cell graft to a child with acute lymphoblastic leukemia. The specimen was PBMCs from the stem cell graft donor, collected from the stem cell graft. CDR3 sequence (DNA): TGCAGTGCTAGAGATCTGGCCCAGGCAGGGTCTGTGAACACTGAAGCTTTCTTT. Protein product: CSARDLAQAGSVNTEAFF.